Listed below are T cell receptor beta chains from one sample, sequenced in a study of beta chain features in type 1 diabetes. The table came from immunoSEQ multiplex PCR; TCRdb's copy has only in-frame clones and leaves some out. In the table there are hundreds of thousands of clones, about 11% of which are singletons. Material for sequencing was naive CD4+ T cells from blood. These receptor sequences come from a man aged 25 to 40 with type 1 diabetes. Each CDR3 is given with its conserved first and last residue. Fields, in order: D gene, J gene, V gene, clone size, CDR3 protein, CDR3 DNA. D genes are given only for firm matches. A row's size may be missing; if present it is once, few, many or a size class.

d_gene: -; j_gene: TRBJ2-5; v_gene: TRBV4-1; abundance: -; CDR3aa: CASSQAPPGVGETQYF; CDR3nt: TGCGCCAGCAGCCAGGCTCCCCCAGGGGTAGGGGAGACCCAGTACTTC
d_gene: -; j_gene: TRBJ2-5; v_gene: TRBV7-2; abundance: few; CDR3aa: CASSLGAGRETQYF; CDR3nt: TGTGCCAGCAGCTTAGGGGCGGGGCGAGAGACCCAGTACTTC
d_gene: -; j_gene: TRBJ2-5; v_gene: TRBV7-9; abundance: few; CDR3aa: CASSLSVETQYF; CDR3nt: TGTGCCAGCAGCTTATCGGTAGAGACCCAGTACTTC
d_gene: -; j_gene: TRBJ2-3; v_gene: TRBV2; abundance: few; CDR3aa: CASSRGTQYF; CDR3nt: TGTGCCAGCAGTCGGGGGACGCAGTATTTT
d_gene: TRBD1; j_gene: TRBJ1-5; v_gene: TRBV15; abundance: -; CDR3aa: CATQGGRRRGNQPQHF; CDR3nt: TGTGCCACCCAGGGGGGTCGACGGAGGGGGAATCAGCCCCAGCATTTT
d_gene: -; j_gene: TRBJ1-6; v_gene: TRBV10-3; abundance: few; CDR3aa: CAISVQDNSPLHF; CDR3nt: TGTGCCATCAGTGTTCAGGATAATTCACCCCTCCACTTT
d_gene: -; j_gene: TRBJ2-1; v_gene: TRBV5-4; abundance: -; CDR3aa: CASSLGWGPQNEQFF; CDR3nt: TGTGCCAGCAGCTTGGGGTGGGGGCCTCAGAATGAGCAGTTCTTC
d_gene: TRBD1; j_gene: TRBJ2-3; v_gene: TRBV27; abundance: few; CDR3aa: CASSLRFSGTGFADTQYF; CDR3nt: TGTGCCAGCAGTTTAAGGTTTTCCGGGACAGGGTTTGCAGATACGCAGTATTTT
d_gene: TRBD2; j_gene: TRBJ2-7; v_gene: TRBV30; abundance: -; CDR3aa: CAWSDLGTSGIYEQYF; CDR3nt: TGTGCCTGGAGCGATCTTGGGACTAGCGGGATCTACGAGCAGTACTTC
d_gene: -; j_gene: TRBJ1-1; v_gene: TRBV15; abundance: -; CDR3aa: CATSRVEQSLAFF; CDR3nt: TGTGCCACCAGCAGAGTTGAACAGTCTTTGGCTTTCTTT
d_gene: TRBD1; j_gene: TRBJ2-6; v_gene: TRBV15; abundance: few; CDR3aa: CATSLIFGDRVLGANVLTF; CDR3nt: TGTGCCACCAGCCTCATCTTTGGGGACAGGGTTCTTGGGGCCAACGTCCTGACTTTC
d_gene: -; j_gene: TRBJ1-5; v_gene: TRBV1; abundance: -; CDR3aa: CTSSQAGTGGSQPQHF; CDR3nt: TGCACCAGCAGCCAAGCCGGGACAGGGGGTTCTCAGCCCCAGCATTTT
d_gene: -; j_gene: TRBJ2-3; v_gene: TRBV5-1; abundance: -; CDR3aa: CASSLMGHHTDTQYF; CDR3nt: TGCGCCAGCAGCTTGATGGGGCACCACACAGATACGCAGTATTTT